A selection of T cell receptor beta chains follows, all from one sample in a study of early T cells in non-severe SARS-CoV-2 infection. A single record per CDR3 protein comes from TCRdb applying MiXCR to the 5' RACE reads. Seen here are 80,000 to 100,000 distinct CDR3 sequences, around 10% observed once, and the top ten hold 4.7%. The specimen comprised whole blood, sampled at baseline. These receptors all come from an adult who was a healthcare worker with PCR-confirmed SARS-CoV-2 infection or an uninfected control (not recorded which). The CDR3 runs from the conserved cysteine through the conserved F or W. The order of the fields is V gene, clone size, D gene, CDR3 length, J gene, CDR3 DNA, CDR3 protein. A D gene is named only where the DNA matches it firmly. Some rows mark clone size as missing; the rest say once, few, many or name a class of expanded clone.

TRBV7-2	many	.	14	TRBJ2-5	TGTGCCAGCAGCTTAGGCGGGATCCAAGAGACCCAGTACTTC	CASSLGGIQETQYF
TRBV7-2	few	.	16	TRBJ2-5	TGTGCCAGCAGCCGACATCGACCCGGGGAAGGAGAGACCCAGTACTTC	CASSRHRPGEGETQYF
TRBV7-6	.	.	16	TRBJ2-1	TGTGCCAGCAGCTTAAATTCCCCAAGCTCCTACAATGAGCAGTTCTTC	CASSLNSPSSYNEQFF
TRBV11-1	.	TRBD1	14	TRBJ1-6	TGTGCCAGCAGCTTCGGGACAGACAATTCACCCCTCCACTTT	CASSFGTDNSPLHF
TRBV18	.	TRBD1	15	TRBJ1-5	TGTGCCAGCTCCCCCCTCTCCCAGGGGGATCAGCCCCAGCATTTT	CASSPLSQGDQPQHF
TRBV7-9	.	.	15	TRBJ2-3	TGTGCCAGCAGGGATGGGAGGGACACCGCAGATACGCAGTATTTT	CASRDGRDTADTQYF
TRBV20-1	few	.	17	TRBJ1-1	TGCAGTGCTAGAGACAAACGGGGAGCTAACCGGTTCACTGAAGCTTTCTTT	CSARDKRGANRFTEAFF
TRBV18	few	.	13	TRBJ1-5	TGTGCCAGCTCACCAAACAACAATCAGCCCCAGCATTTT	CASSPNNNQPQHF
TRBV5-6	many	.	13	TRBJ2-3	TGTGCCAGCAGCTTCTCTAGCACAGATACGCAGTATTTT	CASSFSSTDTQYF
TRBV2	many	.	13	TRBJ2-5	TGTGCCGTCCCACCCCCAGGTCACGAGACCCAGTACTTC	CAVPPPGHETQYF
TRBV29-1	many	TRBD1	12	TRBJ2-3	TGCAGCGGAGACAGGGGTTCAGATACGCAGTATTTT	CSGDRGSDTQYF
TRBV5-6	few	.	16	TRBJ2-3	TGTGCCAGCAGCTTGGTGGGGCCTCATAGCACAGATACGCAGTATTTT	CASSLVGPHSTDTQYF
TRBV6-1	.	.	16	TRBJ1-2	TGTGCCAGCAGTGAAGCGTGGCAACCTAGCACCTATGGCTACACCTTC	CASSEAWQPSTYGYTF
TRBV7-8	.	.	12	TRBJ2-2	TGTGCCAGCAGCAAAGACACCGGGGAGCTGTTTTTT	CASSKDTGELFF
TRBV3-1	few	.	11	TRBJ1-1	TGTGCCAGCAGCCATTACCAGCGAGCTTTCTTT	CASSHYQRAFF
TRBV24-1	.	.	12	TRBJ1-2	TGTGCCACCAGTGACAGCAACTATGGCTACACCTTC	CATSDSNYGYTF
TRBV28	.	TRBD1	15	TRBJ1-5	TGTGCCAGCAGCTTGGACAGGGTTACCAATCAGCCCCAGCATTTT	CASSLDRVTNQPQHF
TRBV27	.	TRBD1	15	TRBJ1-1	TGTGCCAGCACCTTCAATGGACAGGGGGCAACTGAAGCTTTCTTT	CASTFNGQGATEAFF
TRBV7-9	many	.	17	TRBJ2-7	TGTGCCAGCAGCTCCAGAATCCGGGGAGATTCCTCCTACGAGCAGTACTTC	CASSSRIRGDSSYEQYF
TRBV6-6	few	.	16	TRBJ2-1	TGTGCCAGCACCCCGGGGGCCGGACACTCCTACAATGAGCAGTTCTTC	CASTPGAGHSYNEQFF
TRBV7-2	many	.	11	TRBJ2-3	TGTGCCAGCACCAGCACAGATACGCAGTATTTT	CASTSTDTQYF
TRBV7-8	medium-sized	TRBD2	16	TRBJ2-3	TGTGCCAGCAGCCCGCCGGGACTAGAGGACACAGATACGCAGTATTTT	CASSPPGLEDTDTQYF
TRBV9	few	.	12	TRBJ2-3	TGTGCCAGCAGCGTACTAGCAGATACGCAGTATTTT	CASSVLADTQYF
TRBV20-1	many	.	11	TRBJ2-5	TGCAGTCCCTGGGGAGTAGAGACCCAGTACTTC	CSPWGVETQYF
TRBV5-4	.	TRBD2	14	TRBJ2-7	TGTGCCAGCAGCGCGCCGGGACTAGCGTACGAGCAGTACTTC	CASSAPGLAYEQYF
TRBV5-4	many	.	14	TRBJ2-7	TGTGCCAGCAGCTTCGTCCTTAGCGAGGACGAGCAGTACTTC	CASSFVLSEDEQYF
TRBV5-4	.	TRBD2	14	TRBJ2-7	TGTGCCAGCAGCCAGAGGGACTATACCTACGAGCAGTACTTC	CASSQRDYTYEQYF
TRBV28	few	.	14	TRBJ1-2	TGTGCCAGCAGAAGACACGGGGGTCAAAAAGGCTACACCTTC	CASRRHGGQKGYTF
TRBV10-2	.	.	13	TRBJ2-7	TGCGCCAGCAGTGAGCTCAGCTCCTACGAGCAGTACTTC	CASSELSSYEQYF
TRBV20-1	.	TRBD1	13	TRBJ2-7	TGCAGTGCTCCCGGGACAGGGTTATCCGAGCAGTACTTC	CSAPGTGLSEQYF
TRBV28	many	.	13	TRBJ2-1	TGTGCCAGCAGAGGGACTTTGGGGGATGAGCAGTTCTTC	CASRGTLGDEQFF
TRBV20-1	few	.	13	TRBJ2-5	TGCAGTGCTGGATCCTCCGCACAAGAGACCCAGTACTTC	CSAGSSAQETQYF
TRBV28	.	.	16	TRBJ2-6	TGTGCCAGCAGTTTGGCCAGGACTGCTGGGGCCAACATCCTGACTTTC	CASSLARTAGANILTF
TRBV11-2	few	.	11	TRBJ2-5	TGTGCCAGCAGATTCGAAGAGACCCAGTACTTC	CASRFEETQYF
TRBV27	many	TRBD1	15	TRBJ1-5	TGTGCCAGCAGTAAAGGGACAGATCCAAGTCAGCCCCAGCATTTT	CASSKGTDPSQPQHF
TRBV18	.	.	13	TRBJ1-4	TGTGCCAGCTCCCAGAACGGGGAGGAAAAACTGTTTTTT	CASSQNGEEKLFF
TRBV2	few	TRBD2	14	TRBJ2-1	TGTGCCAGCCGTCGGACTAGCGGATACAATGAGCAGTTCTTC	CASRRTSGYNEQFF
TRBV30	few	.	13	TRBJ2-2	TGTGCCTGGAGTGTAGACGGCGCCGGGGAGCTGTTTTTT	CAWSVDGAGELFF
TRBV30	.	.	13	TRBJ1-1	TGTGCCCCTAAAGGAGGGAAAAACACTGAAGCTTTCTTT	CAPKGGKNTEAFF
TRBV12-3/TRBV12-4	few	.	16	TRBJ2-1	TGTGCCAGCAGGGCCTCCGCGGGGCGTATTTACAATGAGCAGTTCTTC	CASRASAGRIYNEQFF
TRBV5-1	few	.	17	TRBJ1-3	TGCGCCAGCAGCTTGGATCGCAGGGGAGGATCTGGAAACACCATATATTTT	CASSLDRRGGSGNTIYF
TRBV20-1	.	TRBD2	14	TRBJ2-7	TGCAGTGCTACCTCCGGGACTAGCATCTACGAGCAGTACTTC	CSATSGTSIYEQYF
TRBV12-3/TRBV12-4	.	.	12	TRBJ2-7	TGTGCCAGCAGTCAGGGTTCCTACGAGCAGTACTTC	CASSQGSYEQYF
TRBV29-1	many	TRBD1	14	TRBJ1-5	TGCAGCGTTGGGACAGGAGATAGCAATCAGCCCCAGCATTTT	CSVGTGDSNQPQHF
TRBV7-9	.	.	13	TRBJ2-3	TGTGCCAGCAGCCTTCTCCAGGCAGATACGCAGTATTTT	CASSLLQADTQYF
TRBV11-2	.	.	13	TRBJ2-1	TGTGCCAGCAGCTTAGAGGGCTTGAATGAGCAGTTCTTC	CASSLEGLNEQFF
TRBV5-1	many	.	16	TRBJ2-7	TGCGCCAGCAGCTTGGAGGGGCGCAGGGACACCTACGAGCAGTACTTC	CASSLEGRRDTYEQYF
TRBV5-8	many	.	14	TRBJ2-1	TGTGCCAGCAGCCGGCTCGGCGGGGCGAATGAGCAGTTCTTC	CASSRLGGANEQFF
TRBV12-3/TRBV12-4	many	TRBD2	14	TRBJ2-5	TGTGCCAGCAGTATTAGCGGGGGCCAAGAGACCCAGTACTTC	CASSISGGQETQYF